This T cell receptor (beta chain) was identified in a study of T cells in Graves' hyperthyroidism and ophthalmopathy. Overall study results and limits: The blood repertoire included most of the expanded thyroid clonotypes above 0.001. Model output signaled ophthalmopathy a median about seven months ahead of onset. In the analysis, a 13 V-J model separated ophthalmopathy from stable hyperthyroidism.

Amplification of TCR beta CDR3 regions used RNA as the template. RT-PCR in the first round (using the HTBI primer set) targeted the TCR CDR3. TCRdb ran MiXCR on the multiplex PCR reads and lists one entry per CDR3 protein. The sample holds approximately 530,000 distinct CDR3 sequences, just under 20% seen once. As regards this clonotype: The antigen is undetermined. A much bigger clone sits one base away, suggesting this may be a read error.

Diagnoses were made from clinical symptoms, serum measures (thyroxine and TRAb), thyroid ultrasound and orbital computed tomography. This CDR3 region has 14 residues. Germline CDR1 and CDR2: SGHTA and FQGNSA. This TCR came from a man aged 35-49 years with Graves' ophthalmopathy. J is TRBJ2-7 and V is TRBV7-2; 14 bases map to TRBD2. The sequencing input was blood. CDR3 DNA: TGTGCCAGCAGCCCGGGACTAGCGGGAGACGAGCAGTGCTTC. The encoded protein is CASSPGLAGDEQCF. The full variable domain, its missing parts supplied by reference TRBV7-2 and TRBJ2-7, is GAGVSQSPSNKVTEKGKDVELRCDPISGHTALYWYRQSLGQGLEFLIYFQGNSAPDKSGLPSDRFSAERTGGSVSTLTIQRTQQEDSAVYLCASSPGLAGDEQCFGPGTRLTVT.